Listed below are T cell receptor beta chains from one sample, sequenced in a study of blood T cell repertoires in COVID-19. Some clones are missing from TCRdb's copy, which holds only in-frame ones; the method was immunoSEQ multiplex PCR. The sample carries some 250,000 clones, around 90% recorded once. The sample taken for sequencing was peripheral blood. The origin of the receptors is a woman aged 25-40 years with acute or convalescent COVID-19. CDR3s leave out the opening cysteine and the closing phenylalanine or tryptophan.

V gene: TRBV18; J gene: TRBJ2-7; CDR3 protein: ASSPRQGGAYEQY
V gene: TRBV7-9; J gene: TRBJ2-1; CDR3 protein: ASSLPLGGSGKGEQF
V gene: TRBV18; J gene: TRBJ2-3; CDR3 protein: ASSPLADTDTQY
V gene: TRBV29-1; J gene: TRBJ1-2; CDR3 protein: SVPPIGGRYGYT
V gene: TRBV9; J gene: TRBJ2-7; CDR3 protein: ASSVREGSSYEQY
V gene: TRBV24-1; J gene: TRBJ2-2; CDR3 protein: ATSDSWGPNTGELF
V gene: TRBV7-3; J gene: TRBJ2-1; CDR3 protein: ASSLSGTSFNEQF
V gene: TRBV6-2/TRBV6-3; J gene: TRBJ1-2; CDR3 protein: ASSYRRDGYT
V gene: TRBV11-3; J gene: TRBJ2-3; CDR3 protein: ASSRRWSGTDTQY
V gene: TRBV5-6; J gene: TRBJ1-2; CDR3 protein: ASSLGRTNYGYT
V gene: TRBV24-1; J gene: TRBJ2-1; CDR3 protein: ATSDPTGYNEQF
V gene: TRBV6-2/TRBV6-3; J gene: TRBJ2-7; CDR3 protein: ASSYSTSGTYEQY
V gene: TRBV9; J gene: TRBJ2-5; CDR3 protein: ASSDRDNEKTQY
V gene: TRBV7-9; J gene: TRBJ1-4; CDR3 protein: ASSLGRDSRQIWKLF
V gene: TRBV10-3; J gene: TRBJ1-1; CDR3 protein: AISDSGIDEAF
V gene: TRBV12-3/TRBV12-4; J gene: TRBJ2-2; CDR3 protein: ASSPQGTGELF
V gene: TRBV7-9; J gene: TRBJ2-1; CDR3 protein: ASSLTTEYNEQF